This is a list of T cell receptor beta chains from one sample in a study of blood T cell repertoires in COVID-19. Sequencing used immunoSEQ multiplex PCR; TCRdb keeps in-frame clones, though not all of them. This table has 260,000 or so clones, roughly 86% appearing once. What was sequenced was peripheral blood. These receptors all stem from a man aged 18 to 35 with active or convalescent COVID-19. CDR3s include the opening cysteine and the closing phenylalanine or tryptophan. Each record gives: CDR3 DNA, CDR3 protein, clone size, J gene, V gene, D gene. The D gene is left open where the match is weak. Clone size is shown for a subset of rows, as once, few, many or a class of expanded clone.

CDR3 DNA: TGTGCCAGCAGCCCAGGACAGGGCGCGGACAATGAGCAGTTCTTC
CDR3 protein: CASSPGQGADNEQFF
clone size: -
J gene: TRBJ2-1
V gene: TRBV13
D gene: TRBD1

CDR3 DNA: TGTGCCAGCAGCGAGACAGGTCGGGGTTCACCCCTCCACTTT
CDR3 protein: CASSETGRGSPLHF
clone size: -
J gene: TRBJ1-6
V gene: TRBV9
D gene: -

CDR3 DNA: TGTGCCAGCAGTTATACGCCGAGCGACTATGGCTACACCTTC
CDR3 protein: CASSYTPSDYGYTF
clone size: -
J gene: TRBJ1-2
V gene: TRBV5-6
D gene: -

CDR3 DNA: TGCGCCAGCAGGAGCGGGCTATCACTACTCGATGAGCAGTTCTTC
CDR3 protein: CASRSGLSLLDEQFF
clone size: -
J gene: TRBJ2-1
V gene: TRBV10-2
D gene: -

CDR3 DNA: TGTGCCAGCAGTGAACAAGGCGGGGGGCCTAATGAGCAGTTCTTC
CDR3 protein: CASSEQGGGPNEQFF
clone size: -
J gene: TRBJ2-1
V gene: TRBV6-1
D gene: TRBD2

CDR3 DNA: TGTGCCAGCAGAGGACAGAACAATCAGCCCCAGCATTTT
CDR3 protein: CASRGQNNQPQHF
clone size: -
J gene: TRBJ1-5
V gene: TRBV6-5
D gene: -

CDR3 DNA: TGTGCCACCCCAAACCAGACAGGGGCCTATGGCTACACCTTC
CDR3 protein: CATPNQTGAYGYTF
clone size: -
J gene: TRBJ1-2
V gene: TRBV24-1
D gene: TRBD1

CDR3 DNA: TGTGCCAGCAGCCGGGACAGGGGTATCTCTGAAGCTTTCTTT
CDR3 protein: CASSRDRGISEAFF
clone size: -
J gene: TRBJ1-1
V gene: TRBV7-9
D gene: TRBD1

CDR3 DNA: TGTGCCAGCAGTTTGCCCGGTGGTACGCAGTATTTT
CDR3 protein: CASSLPGGTQYF
clone size: -
J gene: TRBJ2-3
V gene: TRBV12-3/TRBV12-4
D gene: -

CDR3 DNA: TGTGCCAGCAGCCAGACAGGGGGCACTGAAGCTTTCTTT
CDR3 protein: CASSQTGGTEAFF
clone size: -
J gene: TRBJ1-1
V gene: TRBV11-3
D gene: TRBD1

CDR3 DNA: TGTGCCAGCAGTGGGGCCCGTGGCTATGGCTACACCTTC
CDR3 protein: CASSGARGYGYTF
clone size: -
J gene: TRBJ1-2
V gene: TRBV2
D gene: -

CDR3 DNA: TGCGCCAGCAGCCAGACAGGGGGCCTAGCCTACGAGCAGTACTTC
CDR3 protein: CASSQTGGLAYEQYF
clone size: -
J gene: TRBJ2-7
V gene: TRBV4-1
D gene: TRBD1

CDR3 DNA: TGTGCCAGCAGCCCACCGGGACAGGGTATTAACTATGGCTACACCTTC
CDR3 protein: CASSPPGQGINYGYTF
clone size: -
J gene: TRBJ1-2
V gene: TRBV9
D gene: TRBD1

CDR3 DNA: TGTGCCAGTAGTATAATCGGGACAGGGGGCCATGGCTACACCTTC
CDR3 protein: CASSIIGTGGHGYTF
clone size: -
J gene: TRBJ1-2
V gene: TRBV19
D gene: TRBD1

CDR3 DNA: TGTGCCAGCAGCGTAGATAGGACATCTAACTATGGCTACACCTTC
CDR3 protein: CASSVDRTSNYGYTF
clone size: -
J gene: TRBJ1-2
V gene: TRBV9
D gene: -

CDR3 DNA: TGTGCCAGCAGCGGGGTACTAGCGAACGGGGAGCTGTTTTTT
CDR3 protein: CASSGVLANGELFF
clone size: -
J gene: TRBJ2-2
V gene: TRBV6-5
D gene: TRBD2

CDR3 DNA: TGCGCCAGCAGCCAAGTTCACCTAGCGGGCCTGGTAGATACGCAGTATTTT
CDR3 protein: CASSQVHLAGLVDTQYF
clone size: -
J gene: TRBJ2-3
V gene: TRBV4-1
D gene: TRBD2

CDR3 DNA: TGTGCCAGCAGCGGGTACAGAGCTAACTATGGCTACACCTTC
CDR3 protein: CASSGYRANYGYTF
clone size: -
J gene: TRBJ1-2
V gene: TRBV9
D gene: -

CDR3 DNA: TGTGCCAGCAGCTTGACCCGAGCGGGGAGCTCCTACAATGAGCAGTTCTTC
CDR3 protein: CASSLTRAGSSYNEQFF
clone size: -
J gene: TRBJ2-1
V gene: TRBV7-6
D gene: TRBD2

CDR3 DNA: TGTGCCAGCAGCTTAGTAAGGACAGGGCATGGCTACACCTTC
CDR3 protein: CASSLVRTGHGYTF
clone size: -
J gene: TRBJ1-2
V gene: TRBV7-8
D gene: TRBD1

CDR3 DNA: TGTGCCAGCAGCCCTTGGGCAGCCGACAATGAGCAGTTCTTC
CDR3 protein: CASSPWAADNEQFF
clone size: once
J gene: TRBJ2-1
V gene: TRBV6-2/TRBV6-3
D gene: -

CDR3 DNA: TGTGCCAGCAGCGCCGACAGCCTTAATGAAAAACTGTTTTTT
CDR3 protein: CASSADSLNEKLFF
clone size: -
J gene: TRBJ1-4
V gene: TRBV9
D gene: -

CDR3 DNA: TGTGCCAGCAGCTTGGCCCGACAAGGGAACACTGAAGCTTTCTTT
CDR3 protein: CASSLARQGNTEAFF
clone size: -
J gene: TRBJ1-1
V gene: TRBV5-4
D gene: -

CDR3 DNA: TGTGCCAGCAGCCAAGAAAGTTTCAGAACCGCGAACACCGGGGAGCTGTTTTTT
CDR3 protein: CASSQESFRTANTGELFF
clone size: -
J gene: TRBJ2-2
V gene: TRBV3-1/TRBV3-2
D gene: -

CDR3 DNA: TGTGCCAGCAGCCCAGGTGGAGGAGGGGTCCCCAATCAGCCCCAGCATTTT
CDR3 protein: CASSPGGGGVPNQPQHF
clone size: once
J gene: TRBJ1-5
V gene: TRBV7-9
D gene: -

CDR3 DNA: TGTGCCAGCAGCCCCTCGGGGGGGGTCACAGATACGCAGTATTTT
CDR3 protein: CASSPSGGVTDTQYF
clone size: -
J gene: TRBJ2-3
V gene: TRBV3-1/TRBV3-2
D gene: TRBD2

CDR3 DNA: TGTGCCAGCAGCTTTATCCTAGCTGCAACTAATGAAAAACTGTTTTTT
CDR3 protein: CASSFILAATNEKLFF
clone size: -
J gene: TRBJ1-4
V gene: TRBV7-9
D gene: -

CDR3 DNA: TGTGCCAGCAGTTACTCGAGTGAGGGCAATGAGCAGTTCTTC
CDR3 protein: CASSYSSEGNEQFF
clone size: -
J gene: TRBJ2-1
V gene: TRBV6-6
D gene: -

CDR3 DNA: TGTGCCAGCAGTAAGGGACAGATTAATTCACCCCTCCACTTT
CDR3 protein: CASSKGQINSPLHF
clone size: -
J gene: TRBJ1-6
V gene: TRBV27
D gene: TRBD1

CDR3 DNA: TGTGCCAGCAGTGCCGAACAGGGGGGGCAGAACGAGCAGTACTTC
CDR3 protein: CASSAEQGGQNEQYF
clone size: -
J gene: TRBJ2-7
V gene: TRBV2
D gene: -

CDR3 DNA: TGCGCCAGCAGGGGGTTGGGACAGGGGGGCGTCACTGAAGCTTTCTTT
CDR3 protein: CASRGLGQGGVTEAFF
clone size: -
J gene: TRBJ1-1
V gene: TRBV10-2
D gene: TRBD1

CDR3 DNA: TGCGCCAGCAGCCAAGATAGCTCCAATGAGCAGTTCTTC
CDR3 protein: CASSQDSSNEQFF
clone size: -
J gene: TRBJ2-1
V gene: TRBV4-1
D gene: -

CDR3 DNA: TGCGCCAGCAGCCCCGGACAGTATGAAAAACTGTTTTTT
CDR3 protein: CASSPGQYEKLFF
clone size: -
J gene: TRBJ1-4
V gene: TRBV4-3
D gene: -

CDR3 DNA: TGTGCCAGCAGCTTTTTACCGGGACAGCCTAACAATGAGCAGTTCTTC
CDR3 protein: CASSFLPGQPNNEQFF
clone size: -
J gene: TRBJ2-1
V gene: TRBV7-8
D gene: TRBD1

CDR3 DNA: TGTGCCAGCTCACCACCGGTACCCGGGACAGGGAGTTCACCCCTCCACTTT
CDR3 protein: CASSPPVPGTGSSPLHF
clone size: -
J gene: TRBJ1-6
V gene: TRBV18
D gene: TRBD1

CDR3 DNA: TGTGCCAGTAGTCAGCGACAGGGGAGGCAAGAGACCCAGTACTTC
CDR3 protein: CASSQRQGRQETQYF
clone size: -
J gene: TRBJ2-5
V gene: TRBV19
D gene: TRBD1

CDR3 DNA: TGCGCCAGCAGCCAACCTACGACAGGGATCTATGGCTACACCTTC
CDR3 protein: CASSQPTTGIYGYTF
clone size: -
J gene: TRBJ1-2
V gene: TRBV4-1
D gene: TRBD1

CDR3 DNA: TGTGCCAGCAGTTTTCAGGCGGGGGAGGAGACCCAGTACTTC
CDR3 protein: CASSFQAGEETQYF
clone size: -
J gene: TRBJ2-5
V gene: TRBV2
D gene: TRBD2

CDR3 DNA: TGTGCCAGCAGTGATAGCCCCTCGAGGTACTTC
CDR3 protein: CASSDSPSRYF
clone size: -
J gene: TRBJ2-4
V gene: TRBV2
D gene: -

CDR3 DNA: TGTGCCAGTTCAGTACCGGGGCAGCCCCAGCATTTT
CDR3 protein: CASSVPGQPQHF
clone size: many
J gene: TRBJ1-5
V gene: TRBV6-6
D gene: -

CDR3 DNA: TGTGCCAGCATCCTAACTGGGAGGGGTCCAGATACGCAGTATTTT
CDR3 protein: CASILTGRGPDTQYF
clone size: -
J gene: TRBJ2-3
V gene: TRBV11-2
D gene: TRBD2

CDR3 DNA: TGTGCCAGCAGCTTAGTGTCGGGGGGCCACTACGAGCAGTACTTC
CDR3 protein: CASSLVSGGHYEQYF
clone size: -
J gene: TRBJ2-7
V gene: TRBV7-9
D gene: -

CDR3 DNA: TGTGCCAGCAGTTCAGTGGGAAACACCATATATTTT
CDR3 protein: CASSSVGNTIYF
clone size: -
J gene: TRBJ1-3
V gene: TRBV6-5
D gene: -

CDR3 DNA: TGTGCCAGTAGTATAGTTGTGGACAGGGGTCACCAGATTAACTATGGCTACACCTTC
CDR3 protein: CASSIVVDRGHQINYGYTF
clone size: -
J gene: TRBJ1-2
V gene: TRBV19
D gene: TRBD1

CDR3 DNA: TGCGCCAGCAGCGCGGGACTAGCGGACTACGAGCAGTACTTC
CDR3 protein: CASSAGLADYEQYF
clone size: -
J gene: TRBJ2-7
V gene: TRBV5-1
D gene: TRBD2

CDR3 DNA: TGTGCCAGCAGTTACAGTCCCGGGACAGGGAATCAGCCCCAGCATTTT
CDR3 protein: CASSYSPGTGNQPQHF
clone size: -
J gene: TRBJ1-5
V gene: TRBV6-5
D gene: TRBD1

CDR3 DNA: TGTGCCAGCAGTACTAGCGGGAACTACAATGAGCAGTTCTTC
CDR3 protein: CASSTSGNYNEQFF
clone size: once
J gene: TRBJ2-1
V gene: TRBV6-5
D gene: TRBD2

CDR3 DNA: TGTGCCAGCAGCCAGTATAGCAATCAGCCCCAGCATTTT
CDR3 protein: CASSQYSNQPQHF
clone size: once
J gene: TRBJ1-5
V gene: TRBV25-1
D gene: -

CDR3 DNA: TGTGCCAGCAGCAACCCGAGGACAGGGGTGAGGACTGAAGCTTTCTTT
CDR3 protein: CASSNPRTGVRTEAFF
clone size: -
J gene: TRBJ1-1
V gene: TRBV9
D gene: TRBD1

CDR3 DNA: TGTGCCAGCAGCTTCGTCGAACGGGGCACTGAAGCTTTCTTT
CDR3 protein: CASSFVERGTEAFF
clone size: -
J gene: TRBJ1-1
V gene: TRBV7-9
D gene: -

CDR3 DNA: TGCAGCGTCGACGACAGGGGAGGTACTGAAGCTTTCTTT
CDR3 protein: CSVDDRGGTEAFF
clone size: -
J gene: TRBJ1-1
V gene: TRBV29-1
D gene: TRBD1

CDR3 DNA: TGTGCCAGTAGTAGTCAGTTCAATCAGCCCCAGCATTTT
CDR3 protein: CASSSQFNQPQHF
clone size: -
J gene: TRBJ1-5
V gene: TRBV19
D gene: -

CDR3 DNA: TGCGCCAGCAGTGGGAAAGACGGGACTAGCGGGGGGGCCATGCAGTACTTC
CDR3 protein: CASSGKDGTSGGAMQYF
clone size: -
J gene: TRBJ2-7
V gene: TRBV10-1
D gene: TRBD2

CDR3 DNA: TGTGCCAGCAGCCAAGGTTTAGTCGCTAACTATGGCTACACCTTC
CDR3 protein: CASSQGLVANYGYTF
clone size: -
J gene: TRBJ1-2
V gene: TRBV14
D gene: -

CDR3 DNA: TGTGCCAGCTCACGCTACAGGGGGTCTGGTGGAAACACCATATATTTT
CDR3 protein: CASSRYRGSGGNTIYF
clone size: -
J gene: TRBJ1-3
V gene: TRBV18
D gene: TRBD1

CDR3 DNA: TGTGCCAGCAGTGACTCAAGGGGGCGAAGTTTCGACTATGGCTACACCTTC
CDR3 protein: CASSDSRGRSFDYGYTF
clone size: few
J gene: TRBJ1-2
V gene: TRBV6-4
D gene: TRBD1

CDR3 DNA: TGTGCCAGCAGTTTTTACCTATCCGAAAAACTGTTTTTT
CDR3 protein: CASSFYLSEKLFF
clone size: -
J gene: TRBJ1-4
V gene: TRBV6-5
D gene: -